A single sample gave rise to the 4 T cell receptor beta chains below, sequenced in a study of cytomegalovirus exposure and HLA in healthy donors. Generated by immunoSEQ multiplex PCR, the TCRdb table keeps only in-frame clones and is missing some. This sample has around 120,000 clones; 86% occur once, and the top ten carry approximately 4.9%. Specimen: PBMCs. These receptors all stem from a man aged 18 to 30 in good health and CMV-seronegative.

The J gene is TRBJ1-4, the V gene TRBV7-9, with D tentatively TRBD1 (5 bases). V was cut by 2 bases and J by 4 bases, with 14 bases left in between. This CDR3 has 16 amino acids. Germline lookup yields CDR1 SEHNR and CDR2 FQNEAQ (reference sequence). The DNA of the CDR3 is TGTGCCAGCAGCTTACAGAACACGGGGGATAATGAAAAACTGTTTTTT. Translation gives CASSLQNTGDNEKLFF.

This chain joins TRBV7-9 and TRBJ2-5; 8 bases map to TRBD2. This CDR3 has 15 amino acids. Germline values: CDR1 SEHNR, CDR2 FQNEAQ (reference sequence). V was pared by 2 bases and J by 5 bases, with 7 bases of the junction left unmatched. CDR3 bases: TGTGCCAGCAGCTTAAGTGGGACTAGAAGTGAGACCCAGTACTTC. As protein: CASSLSGTRSETQYF.

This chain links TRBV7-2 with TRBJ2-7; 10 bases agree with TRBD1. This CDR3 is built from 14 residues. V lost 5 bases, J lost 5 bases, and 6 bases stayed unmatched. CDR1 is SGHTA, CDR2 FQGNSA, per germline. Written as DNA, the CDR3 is TGTGCCAGCAGCAAGGGACAGGGGTTCGACGAGCAGTACTTC. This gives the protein CASSKGQGFDEQYF.

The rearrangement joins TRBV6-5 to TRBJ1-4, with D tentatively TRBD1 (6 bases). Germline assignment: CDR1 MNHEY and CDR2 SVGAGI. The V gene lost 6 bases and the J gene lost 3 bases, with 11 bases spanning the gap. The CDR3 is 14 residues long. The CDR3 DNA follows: TGTGCCAGCAGAAAACAGGGTCCTAATGAAAAACTGTTTTTT. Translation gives CASRKQGPNEKLFF.